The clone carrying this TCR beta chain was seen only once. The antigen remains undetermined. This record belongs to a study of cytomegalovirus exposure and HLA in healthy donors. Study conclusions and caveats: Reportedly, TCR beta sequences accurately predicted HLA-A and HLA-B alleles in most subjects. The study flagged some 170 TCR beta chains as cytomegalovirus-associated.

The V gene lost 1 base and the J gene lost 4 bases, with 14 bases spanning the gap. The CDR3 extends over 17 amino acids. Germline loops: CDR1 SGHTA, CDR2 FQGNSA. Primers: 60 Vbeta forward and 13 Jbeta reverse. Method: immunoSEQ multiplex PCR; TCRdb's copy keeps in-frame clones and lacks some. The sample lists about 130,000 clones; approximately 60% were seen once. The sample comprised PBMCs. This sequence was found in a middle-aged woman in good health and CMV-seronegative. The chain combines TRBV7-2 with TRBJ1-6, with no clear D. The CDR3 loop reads CASSLGGMIRYNSPLHF. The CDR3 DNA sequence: TGTGCCAGCAGCTTAGGAGGGATGATACGGTATAATTCACCCCTCCACTTT.